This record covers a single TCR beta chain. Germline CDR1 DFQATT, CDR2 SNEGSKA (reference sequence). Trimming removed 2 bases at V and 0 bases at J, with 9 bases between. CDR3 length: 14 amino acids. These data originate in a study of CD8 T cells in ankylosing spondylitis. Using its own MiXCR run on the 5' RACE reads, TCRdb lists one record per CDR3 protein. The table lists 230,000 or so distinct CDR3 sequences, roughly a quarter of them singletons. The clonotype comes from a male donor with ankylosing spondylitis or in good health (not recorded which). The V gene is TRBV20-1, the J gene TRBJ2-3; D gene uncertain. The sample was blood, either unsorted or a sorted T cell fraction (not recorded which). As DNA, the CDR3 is TGCAGTGCTAGACTAGGGAAGAGCACAGATACGCAGTATTTT. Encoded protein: CSARLGKSTDTQYF.